The 9 T cell receptor beta chains in this list originate from one sample, sequenced in a study of cytomegalovirus exposure and HLA in healthy donors (dated by TCRdb to between 2016 and 2019). The library was generated by the immunoSEQ multiplex PCR assay. A mixture of 60 forward primers for TCR Vbeta segments and 13 reverse primers for TCR Jbeta segments was used in the multiplex PCR. This is the immuneACCESS table as TCRdb keeps it, with only in-frame sequences that have V and J called. A part of the clones is gone; compared with another copy, unresolved V genes explain less than half, and the rest is unexplained. This sample comprises some 100,000 clones, roughly three quarters of them detected only once. Over 3.5% of the sample goes to the ten largest clones. The sample consisted of PBMCs. These receptors all come from a woman aged 50 to 60 in good health and CMV-seropositive.

The chain carries TRBV19 and TRBJ2-7, with TRBD2 matching over 7 bases. CDR3 length equals 14 residues. The germline V gene has CDR1 LNHDA and CDR2 SQIVND (reference sequence). With 5 bases clipped from V and 2 bases from J, the junction kept 6 bases outside the gene matches. CDR3 coding DNA: TGTGCCAGTAGTCGGGGGGACGGACCCTACGAGCAGTACTTC. Its translation: CASSRGDGPYEQYF.

Only a few counts were recorded for this clone. The CDR3 nucleotides are TGCGCCAGCAGTGAGTCGAGTGGCGGTGATTTAGCCAAAAACATTCAGTACTTC. Protein sequence: CASSESSGGDLAKNIQYF. This chain connects TRBV10-1 to TRBJ2-4; unclear D gene. V was pared by 0 bases and J by 0 bases, with 15 bases between. This CDR3 is built from 18 residues. The germline CDR1 and CDR2 sequences are WNHNN and SYGVQD (reference sequence).

Points on this clone: One junction end does not reproduce the germline sequence, and a read error may be involved. The rearrangement joins TRBV7-7 to TRBJ2-1, with D perhaps TRBD2 (5 bases). The CDR3 has 14 amino acids. CDR1 is SSHAT and CDR2 is FNYEAQ in the germline V gene (reference sequence). CDR3 sequence reads: CASSPGGSYNEQFF. CDR3 coding DNA: TGTGCTAGCAGCCCCGGAGGCTCCTACAATGAGCAGTTCTTC.

This clone showed up just a few times. The gene calls are TRBV5-4 and TRBJ1-6; TRBD1 agrees at 7 bases. V trimming: 2 bases; J trimming: 6 bases; junction bases outside the gene matches: 5. The CDR3 totals 15 residues. Germline-derived CDR1 and CDR2 are SGHNT and YYREEE (reference sequence). The DNA of the CDR3 is TGTGCCAGCAGCTTATGGACAGGAATTAATTCACCCCTCCACTTT. It yields the protein CASSLWTGINSPLHF.

The chain couples TRBV6-5 to TRBJ2-7; 10 bases line up with TRBD1. J was trimmed by 6 bases and V by 2 bases; bases with no gene match: 1. Per the germline V gene, CDR1 is MNHEY and CDR2 is SVGAGI. This CDR3 has 13 amino acids. Here the CDR3 reads CASSYRTGGEQYF. CDR3 in DNA: TGTGCCAGCAGTTACAGGACAGGGGGCGAGCAGTACTTC.

The J gene is TRBJ1-1, the V gene TRBV19; D uncertain. The CDR3 sequence is 13 residues long. The V gene lost 2 bases and the J gene lost 8 bases, with 12 bases spanning the gap. Germline lookup yields CDR1 LNHDA and CDR2 SQIVND (reference sequence). The CDR3 DNA is TGTGCCAGTAGTATATCGGGCGGGGAAGAAGCTTTCTTT. Its translation is CASSISGGEEAFF.

The chain combines TRBV9 with TRBJ2-7; D might be TRBD2 (5 bases). Trimming shortened V by 0 bases and J by 2 bases, and 9 bases separated the two germline ends. CDR1 SGDLS and CDR2 YYNGEE come from the germline V gene. CDR3 length: 14 amino acids. This CDR3 reads CASSVDEGPYEQYF. For the CDR3, the DNA is TGTGCCAGCAGCGTAGATGAGGGCCCCTACGAGCAGTACTTC. The complete variable domain, with remaining parts taken from reference TRBV9 and TRBJ2-7, reads DSGVTQTPKHLITATGQRVTLRCSPRSGDLSVYWYQQSLDQGLQFLIQYYNGEERAKGNILERFSAQQFPDLHSELNLSSLELGDSALYFCASSVDEGPYEQYFGPGTRLTVT.

This clone has just a few counts. V usage is TRBV20-1 and J usage is TRBJ1-4; possible D gene TRBD1, 5 bases. The CDR3 sequence is 11 residues long. V lost 5 bases and J lost 8, with 9 bases in between. Germline lookup yields CDR1 DFQATT and CDR2 SNEGSKA (reference sequence). Here the CDR3 DNA reads TGCAGTGCTGAAGACAGCGAAAAACTGTTTTTT. This translates into CSAEDSEKLFF.

This chain connects TRBV18 to TRBJ1-3, with 8 nucleotides matching TRBD1. The CDR3 runs to 18 residues. V shed 4 bases and J 2 bases; nucleotides not matched to a gene: 13. Germline V gives CDR1 KGHSH, CDR2 LQKENI. CDR3 DNA sequence: TGTGCCAGCTCACAGTCAGCTGGGGACAGGACCCCTGGAAACACCATATATTTT. Its protein product is CASSQSAGDRTPGNTIYF.